Described below is a single T cell receptor (beta chain) sequence and its context. The sample originates from a study of blood T cell repertoires in COVID-19. Adults between roughly 18 and 95 years of age took part from 20 to 25 US areas. CDR3 size: 14 residues. CDR1 is KGHSH and CDR2 is LQKENI in the germline V gene. Trimming left V 2 bases short and J 3 bases short, with 11 bases between. Some clones are missing from TCRdb's copy, which holds only in-frame ones; the method was immunoSEQ multiplex PCR. Found here are around 340,000 clones, 65% to 90% of them singletons; the top ten hold 4% to 5.5%. The origin of this receptor is a woman aged 40 to 50 with acute COVID-19. Input material: PBMCs or T cells enriched from blood (not recorded which). The rearrangement uses TRBV18 and TRBJ2-7; a possible D gene is TRBD2 (6 bases). CDR3 protein: CASSPTPGDYEQYF. DNA for the CDR3: TGTGCCAGCTCACCAACACCGGGGGACTACGAGCAGTACTTC.